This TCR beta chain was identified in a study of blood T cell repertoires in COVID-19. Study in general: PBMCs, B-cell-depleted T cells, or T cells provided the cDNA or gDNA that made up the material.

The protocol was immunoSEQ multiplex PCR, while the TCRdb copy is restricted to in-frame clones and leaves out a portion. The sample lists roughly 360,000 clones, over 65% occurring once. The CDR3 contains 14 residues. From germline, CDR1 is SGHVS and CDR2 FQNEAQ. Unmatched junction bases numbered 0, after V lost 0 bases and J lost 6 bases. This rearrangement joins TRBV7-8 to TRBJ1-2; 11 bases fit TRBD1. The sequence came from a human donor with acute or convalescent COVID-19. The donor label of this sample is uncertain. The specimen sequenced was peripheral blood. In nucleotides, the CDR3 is TGTGCCAGCAGCTTAGCGGGACAGGGGGATGGCTACACCTTC. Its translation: CASSLAGQGDGYTF.